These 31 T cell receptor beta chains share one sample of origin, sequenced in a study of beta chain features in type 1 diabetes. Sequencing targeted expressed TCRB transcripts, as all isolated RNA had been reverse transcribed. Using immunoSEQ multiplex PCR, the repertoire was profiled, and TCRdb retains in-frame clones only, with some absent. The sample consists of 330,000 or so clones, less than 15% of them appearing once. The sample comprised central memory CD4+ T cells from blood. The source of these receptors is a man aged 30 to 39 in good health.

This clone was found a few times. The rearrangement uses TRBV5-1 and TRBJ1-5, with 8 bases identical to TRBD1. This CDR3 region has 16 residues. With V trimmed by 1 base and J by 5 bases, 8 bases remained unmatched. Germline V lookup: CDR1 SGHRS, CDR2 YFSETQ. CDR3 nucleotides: TGCGCCAGCAGCTTGACAGGGGGGAGAGTAGATCAGCCCCAGCATTTT. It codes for CASSLTGGRVDQPQHF.

The CDR3 DNA reads as TGTGCCAGCAGCGCCACAGTTTCAAACGAGCAGTTCTTC. This encodes CASSATVSNEQFF. The chain is built from TRBV9 and TRBJ2-1; D is uncertain. Per the germline V gene, CDR1 is SGDLS and CDR2 is YYNGEE. V lost 3 bases and J 10 bases, leaving 14 bases between the germline ends. CDR3 length: 13 amino acids.

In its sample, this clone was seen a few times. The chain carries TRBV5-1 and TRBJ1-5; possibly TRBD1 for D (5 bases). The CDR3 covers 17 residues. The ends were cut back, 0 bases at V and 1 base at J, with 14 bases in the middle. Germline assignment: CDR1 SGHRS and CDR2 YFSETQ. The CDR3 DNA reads TGCGCCAGCAGCTTGGGGCAGGGCGGAGGGAGCAATCAGCCCCAGCATTTT. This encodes CASSLGQGGGSNQPQHF.

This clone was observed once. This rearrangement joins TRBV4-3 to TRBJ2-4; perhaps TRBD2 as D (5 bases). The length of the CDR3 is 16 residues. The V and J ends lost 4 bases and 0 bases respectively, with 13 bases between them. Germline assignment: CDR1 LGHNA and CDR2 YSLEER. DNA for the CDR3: TGCGCCAGCAGCCCCGCCCAGCGGCTAGCCAAAAACATTCAGTACTTC. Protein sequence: CASSPAQRLAKNIQYF.

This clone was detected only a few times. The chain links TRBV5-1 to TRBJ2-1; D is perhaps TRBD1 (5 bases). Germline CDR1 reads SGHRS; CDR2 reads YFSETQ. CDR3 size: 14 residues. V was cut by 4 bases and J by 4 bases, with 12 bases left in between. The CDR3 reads CASSAPTAYNEQFF. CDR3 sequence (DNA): TGCGCCAGCAGCGCCCCGACAGCTTACAATGAGCAGTTCTTC.

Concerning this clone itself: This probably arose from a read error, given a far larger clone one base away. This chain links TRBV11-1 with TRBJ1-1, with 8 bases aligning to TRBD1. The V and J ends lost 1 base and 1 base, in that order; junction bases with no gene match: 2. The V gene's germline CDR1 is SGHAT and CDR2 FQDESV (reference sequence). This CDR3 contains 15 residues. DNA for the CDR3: TGTGCCAGCAGCTTAGGGGACAGGCGGAACACTGAAGCTTTCTTT. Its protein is CASSLGDRRNTEAFF.

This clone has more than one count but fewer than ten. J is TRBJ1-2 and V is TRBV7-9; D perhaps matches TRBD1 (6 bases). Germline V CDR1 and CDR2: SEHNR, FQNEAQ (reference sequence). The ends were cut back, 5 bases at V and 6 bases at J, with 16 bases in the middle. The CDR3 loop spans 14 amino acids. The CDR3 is CASSAFRGGNGYTF. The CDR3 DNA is TGTGCCAGCAGCGCATTCAGGGGCGGGAATGGCTACACCTTC.

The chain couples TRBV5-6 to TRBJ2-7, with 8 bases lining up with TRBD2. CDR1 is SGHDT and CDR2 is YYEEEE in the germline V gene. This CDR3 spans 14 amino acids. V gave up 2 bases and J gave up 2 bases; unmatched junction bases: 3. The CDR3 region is CASSFPGLAYEQYF. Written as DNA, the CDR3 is TGTGCCAGCAGCTTCCCGGGACTAGCCTACGAGCAGTACTTC.

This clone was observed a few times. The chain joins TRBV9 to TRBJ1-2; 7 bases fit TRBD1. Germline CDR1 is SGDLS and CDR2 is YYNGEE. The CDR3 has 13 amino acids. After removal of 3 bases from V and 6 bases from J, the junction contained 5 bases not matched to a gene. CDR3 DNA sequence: TGTGCCAGCAGCGCCCTTACAGGGGATGGCTACACCTTC. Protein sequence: CASSALTGDGYTF.

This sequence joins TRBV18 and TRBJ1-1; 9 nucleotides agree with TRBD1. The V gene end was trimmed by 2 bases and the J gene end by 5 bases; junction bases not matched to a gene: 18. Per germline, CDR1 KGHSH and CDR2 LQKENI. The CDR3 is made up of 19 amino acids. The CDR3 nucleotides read TGTGCCAGCTCACCATCTCCGGGACAGGGACTCATTCGTGGGACTGAAGCTTTCTTT. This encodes CASSPSPGQGLIRGTEAFF. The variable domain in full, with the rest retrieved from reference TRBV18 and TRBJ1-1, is NAGVMQNPRHLVRRRGQEARLRCSPMKGHSHVYWYRQLPEEGLKFMVYLQKENIIDESGMPKERFSAEFPKEGPSILRIQQVVRGDSAAYFCASSPSPGQGLIRGTEAFFGQGTRLTVV.

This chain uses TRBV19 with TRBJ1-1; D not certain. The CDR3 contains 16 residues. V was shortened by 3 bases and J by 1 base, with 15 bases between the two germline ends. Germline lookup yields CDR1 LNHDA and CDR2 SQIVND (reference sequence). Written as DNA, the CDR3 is TGTGCCAGTAGTATCGCCTCTTGGGCAGGGAACACTGAAGCTTTCTTT. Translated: CASSIASWAGNTEAFF.

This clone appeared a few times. The CDR3 DNA reads as TGCGCCAGCAGCCGAAGAACAGGGTTGAGTTCACCCCTCCACTTT. Amino acids: CASSRRTGLSSPLHF. The chain employs TRBV4-3 and TRBJ1-6; D is perhaps TRBD1 (6 bases). The CDR3 loop spans 15 amino acids. V gave up 4 bases and J gave up 9 bases, with 16 bases separating them. Germline V gives CDR1 LGHNA, CDR2 YSLEER.

The CDR3 nucleotides are TGTGCCAGCAGTTTTGTCAATTCACCCCTCCACTTT. Protein: CASSFVNSPLHF. J is TRBJ1-6 and V is TRBV27; no definite D call. Germline V CDR1 and CDR2: MNHEY, SMNVEV (reference sequence). CDR3 size: 12 residues. The V end lost 3 bases, the J end lost 7 bases, and 4 bases lay between the germline ends.

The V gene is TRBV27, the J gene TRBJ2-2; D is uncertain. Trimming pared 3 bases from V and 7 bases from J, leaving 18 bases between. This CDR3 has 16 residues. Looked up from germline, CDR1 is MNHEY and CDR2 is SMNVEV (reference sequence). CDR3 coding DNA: TGTGCCAGCAGTTTGAGAGTAAAAGGGCCCCACGGGGAGCTGTTTTTT. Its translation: CASSLRVKGPHGELFF.

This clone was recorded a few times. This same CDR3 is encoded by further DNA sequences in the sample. Here the CDR3 reads CASSLSETQYF. The CDR3 bases are TGTGCCAGCAGCCTTTCGGAGACCCAGTACTTC. V gene TRBV7-2 combines with J gene TRBJ2-5; D is undetermined. Germline values: CDR1 SGHTA, CDR2 FQGNSA. CDR3 length: 11 residues. V was pared by 5 bases and J by 5 bases, with 6 bases between.

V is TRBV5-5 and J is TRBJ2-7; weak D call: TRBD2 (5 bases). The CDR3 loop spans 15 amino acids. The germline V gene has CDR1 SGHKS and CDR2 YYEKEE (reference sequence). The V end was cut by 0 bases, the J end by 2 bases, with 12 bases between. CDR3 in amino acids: CASSLAFRGTYEQYF. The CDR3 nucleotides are TGTGCCAGCAGCTTGGCCTTTCGAGGGACCTACGAGCAGTACTTC.

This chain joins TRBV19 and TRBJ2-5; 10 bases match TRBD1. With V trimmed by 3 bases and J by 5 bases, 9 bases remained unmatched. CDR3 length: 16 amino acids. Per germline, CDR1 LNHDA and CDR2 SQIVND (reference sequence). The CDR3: CASSIASGTGAETQYF. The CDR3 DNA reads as TGTGCCAGTAGTATTGCTTCCGGGACAGGGGCCGAGACCCAGTACTTC.

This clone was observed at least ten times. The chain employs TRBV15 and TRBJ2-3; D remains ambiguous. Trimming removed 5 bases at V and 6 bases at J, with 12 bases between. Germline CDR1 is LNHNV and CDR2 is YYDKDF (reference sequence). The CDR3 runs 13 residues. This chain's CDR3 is CATSSAVGDTQYF. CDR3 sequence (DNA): TGTGCCACCAGCTCGGCTGTTGGGGATACGCAGTATTTT. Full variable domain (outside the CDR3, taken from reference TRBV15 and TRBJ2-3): DAMVIQNPRYQVTQFGKPVTLSCSQTLNHNVMYWYQQKSSQAPKLLFHYYDKDFNNEADTPDNFQSRRPNTSFCFLDIRSPGLGDTAMYLCATSSAVGDTQYFGPGTRLTVL.

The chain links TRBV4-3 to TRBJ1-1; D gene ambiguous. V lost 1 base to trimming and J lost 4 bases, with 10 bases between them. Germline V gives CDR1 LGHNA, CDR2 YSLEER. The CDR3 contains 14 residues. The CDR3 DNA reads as TGCGCCAGCAGCCAAGGTGGCGTCACCACTGAAGCTTTCTTT. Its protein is CASSQGGVTTEAFF.

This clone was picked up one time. CDR3 DNA: TGTGCCAGCGCGGTGCTCACAGATACGCAGTATTTT. The encoded protein is CASAVLTDTQYF. The chain is built from TRBV7-2 and TRBJ2-3, with unresolved D. The CDR3 contains 12 residues. Germline V gene lookup returns CDR1 SGHTA and CDR2 FQGNSA. V lost 8 bases and J lost 2, with 8 bases in between.

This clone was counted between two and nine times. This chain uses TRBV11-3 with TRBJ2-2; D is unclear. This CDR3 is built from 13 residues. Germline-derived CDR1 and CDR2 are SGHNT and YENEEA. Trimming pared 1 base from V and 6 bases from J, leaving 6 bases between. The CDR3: CASSLGQSGELFF. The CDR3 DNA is TGTGCCAGCAGCTTAGGGCAGTCCGGGGAGCTGTTTTTT.

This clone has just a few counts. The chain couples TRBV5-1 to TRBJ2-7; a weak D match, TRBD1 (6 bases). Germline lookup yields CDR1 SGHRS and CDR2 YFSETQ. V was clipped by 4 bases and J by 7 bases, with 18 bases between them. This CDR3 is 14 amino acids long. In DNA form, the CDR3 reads TGCGCCAGCAGCCTAAAGGGAGTAGGGGGAGAGCAGTACGTC. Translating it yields CASSLKGVGGEQYV.

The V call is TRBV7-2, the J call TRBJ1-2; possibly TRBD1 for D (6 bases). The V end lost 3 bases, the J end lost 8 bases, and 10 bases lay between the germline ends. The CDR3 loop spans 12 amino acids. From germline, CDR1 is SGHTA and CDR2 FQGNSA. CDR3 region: CASSFNREGYTF. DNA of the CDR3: TGTGCCAGCAGCTTTAACAGGGAGGGCTACACCTTC.

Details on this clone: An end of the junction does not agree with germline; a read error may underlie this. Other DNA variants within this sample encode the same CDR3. This chain's CDR3 is CASSLAGALDTQYF. Here the CDR3 DNA reads TGTGCCAGCAGCCTAGCGGGGGCTTTGGATACGCAGTATTTT. This chain links TRBV7-9 with TRBJ2-3, with 10 nucleotides matching TRBD2. This CDR3 is built from 14 residues. The germline V gene has CDR1 SEHNR and CDR2 FQNEAQ (reference sequence). The complete variable domain, with remaining parts taken from reference TRBV7-9 and TRBJ2-3, reads DTGVSQNPRHKITKRGQNVTFRCDPISEHNRLYWYRQTLGQGPEFLTYFQNEAQLEKSRLLSDRFSAERPKGSFSTLEIQRTEQGDSAMYLCASSLAGALDTQYFGPGTRLTVL.

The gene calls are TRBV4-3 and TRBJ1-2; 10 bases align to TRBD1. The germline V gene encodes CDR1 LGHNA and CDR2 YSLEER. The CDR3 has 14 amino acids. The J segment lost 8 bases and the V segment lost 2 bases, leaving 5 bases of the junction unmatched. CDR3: CASSQWGQGKGYTF. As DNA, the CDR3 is TGCGCCAGCAGCCAATGGGGACAGGGGAAGGGCTACACCTTC.

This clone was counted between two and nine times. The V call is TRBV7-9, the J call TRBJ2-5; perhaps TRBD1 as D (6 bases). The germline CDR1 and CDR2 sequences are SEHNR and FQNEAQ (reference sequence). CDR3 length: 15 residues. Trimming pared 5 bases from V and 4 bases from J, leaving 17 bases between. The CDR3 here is CASSKSQGTGETQYF. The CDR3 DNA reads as TGTGCCAGCAGCAAGTCCCAGGGGACGGGAGAGACCCAGTACTTC.

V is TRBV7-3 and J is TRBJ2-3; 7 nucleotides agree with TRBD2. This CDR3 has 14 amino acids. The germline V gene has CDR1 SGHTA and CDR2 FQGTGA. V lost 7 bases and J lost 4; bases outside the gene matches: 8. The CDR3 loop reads CASTLGGWADTQYF. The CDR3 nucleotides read TGTGCCAGCACCCTCGGGGGGTGGGCAGATACGCAGTATTTT.

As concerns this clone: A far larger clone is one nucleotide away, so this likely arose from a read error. The DNA of the CDR3 is TGTGCCAGCAGCTTCTCTGGAAACACCATATATTTT. Translation gives CASSFSGNTIYF. The gene calls are TRBV7-6 and TRBJ1-3; D not certain. There are 12 residues in the CDR3. The ends were cut back, 3 bases at V and 0 bases at J, with 0 bases in the middle. Looked up from germline, CDR1 is SGHVS and CDR2 is FNYEAQ.

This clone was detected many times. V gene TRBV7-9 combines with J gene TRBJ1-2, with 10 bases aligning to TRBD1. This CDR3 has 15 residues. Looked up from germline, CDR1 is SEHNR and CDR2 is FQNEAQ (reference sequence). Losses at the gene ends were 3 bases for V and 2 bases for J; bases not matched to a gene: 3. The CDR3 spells CASSFWDRGNYGYTF. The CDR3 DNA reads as TGTGCCAGCAGCTTTTGGGACAGGGGAAACTATGGCTACACCTTC.

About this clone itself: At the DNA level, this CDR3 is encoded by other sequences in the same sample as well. CDR3 loop: CASSPDKNYGYTF. The DNA for the CDR3 is TGTGCCAGCTCACCCGATAAGAACTATGGCTACACCTTC. The V call is TRBV18, the J call TRBJ1-2, with unresolved D. Trimming took off 3 bases at V and 2 bases at J, with 7 bases between the two ends. The V gene's germline CDR1 is KGHSH and CDR2 LQKENI. The CDR3 has 13 residues.

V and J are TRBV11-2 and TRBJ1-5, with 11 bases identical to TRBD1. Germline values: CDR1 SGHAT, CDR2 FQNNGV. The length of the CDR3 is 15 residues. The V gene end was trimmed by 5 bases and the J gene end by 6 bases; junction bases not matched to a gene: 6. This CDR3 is CASSRRTGGPQPQHF. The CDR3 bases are TGTGCCAGCAGCAGACGGACAGGGGGCCCTCAGCCCCAGCATTTT. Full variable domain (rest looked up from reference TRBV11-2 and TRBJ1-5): EAGVAQSPRYKIIEKRQSVAFWCNPISGHATLYWYQQILGQGPKLLIQFQNNGVVDDSQLPKDRFSAERLKGVDSTLKIQPAKLEDSAVYLCASSRRTGGPQPQHFGDGTRLSIL.